The 15 T cell receptor beta chains below all came from one sample that was sequenced in a study of radiotherapy plus CTLA-4 blockade in lung cancer. Clones were read by immunoSEQ multiplex PCR, and TCRdb kept only the in-frame ones, dropping some. The sample records about 78,000 clones, approximately 86% being singletons. Sample: peripheral blood, taken from a patient treated with radiotherapy plus ipilimumab. The receptor source for this set is a human donor with non-small cell lung cancer who had stable disease on radiotherapy plus ipilimumab.

The rearrangement uses TRBV18 and TRBJ2-7, with 8 bases aligning to TRBD1. V lost 5 bases to trimming and J lost 2 bases; unmatched junction nucleotides: 8. The germline V gene encodes CDR1 KGHSH and CDR2 LQKENI. The CDR3 totals 15 residues. DNA for the CDR3: TGTGCCAGCTCAGCAGCAGGGGGCACCACCTACGAGCAGTACTTC. This translates into CASSAAGGTTYEQYF.

The V and J genes are TRBV29-1 and TRBJ1-1; D perhaps matches TRBD1 (5 bases). CDR3 length: 10 residues. Germline CDR1 and CDR2: SQVTM and ANQGSEA. Trimming cost V 6 bases and J 7 bases, with 9 bases left between them. The CDR3 region is CSVGDSEAFF. The CDR3 DNA follows: TGCAGCGTGGGCGACAGTGAAGCTTTCTTT.

J is TRBJ2-1 and V is TRBV19; D is ambiguous. CDR3 size: 14 residues. V was pared by 3 bases and J by 5 bases, with 11 bases between. The V gene's germline CDR1 is LNHDA and CDR2 SQIVND (reference sequence). CDR3 bases: TGTGCCAGTAGTATCCAGCGTCGAAACAATGAGCAGTTCTTC. Its protein is CASSIQRRNNEQFF. Supplemented by reference TRBV19 and TRBJ2-1, the full variable domain reads DGGITQSPKYLFRKEGQNVTLSCEQNLNHDAMYWYRQDPGQGLRLIYYSQIVNDFQKGDIAEGYSVSREKKESFPLTVTSAQKNPTAFYLCASSIQRRNNEQFFGPGTRLTVL.

This chain joins TRBV9 and TRBJ2-7; TRBD2 matches at 11 bases. Trimming took 0 bases from V and 5 from J; bases not matched to a gene: 4. The CDR3 is made up of 15 amino acids. Germline V gene lookup returns CDR1 SGDLS and CDR2 YYNGEE. DNA for the CDR3: TGTGCCAGCAGCGTAGAGGGGGGACTAGCGGACGAGCAGTACTTC. As protein: CASSVEGGLADEQYF. Based on the CDR3 plus reference TRBV9 and TRBJ2-7, the full variable domain is DSGVTQTPKHLITATGQRVTLRCSPRSGDLSVYWYQQSLDQGLQFLIQYYNGEERAKGNILERFSAQQFPDLHSELNLSSLELGDSALYFCASSVEGGLADEQYFGPGTRLTVT.

Only one count was recorded for this clone. The genes are TRBV4-2 and TRBJ2-5; tentative D call: TRBD2 (6 bases). Trimming cost V 4 bases and J 1 base, with 10 bases left between them. Germline-derived CDR1 and CDR2 are LGHNA and YNFKEQ. The CDR3 runs 14 residues. CDR3: CASSPSLAQETQYF. The CDR3 DNA reads as TGTGCCAGCAGCCCCTCACTAGCCCAAGAGACCCAGTACTTC.

This clone was picked up a small number of times. This rearrangement joins TRBV30 to TRBJ1-5; D is uncertain. V gave up 0 bases and J gave up 6 bases, with 15 bases separating them. This CDR3 comprises 15 residues. Germline CDR1 is GTSNPN and CDR2 is SVGIG (reference sequence). CDR3 sequence reads: CAWSVSGNIIQPQHF. CDR3 DNA sequence: TGTGCCTGGAGTGTATCGGGAAATATAATTCAGCCCCAGCATTTT.

The chain employs TRBV6-5 and TRBJ2-7; 7 bases line up with TRBD2. Germline lookup yields CDR1 MNHEY and CDR2 SVGAGI. V gave up 2 bases and J gave up 4 bases; unmatched junction bases: 5. The CDR3 is made up of 14 amino acids. CDR3 sequence (DNA): TGTGCCAGCAGTTACCGGGAGGAACAATACGAGCAGTACTTC. This translates into CASSYREEQYEQYF.

The chain is built from TRBV6-5 and TRBJ2-7; TRBD2 matches at 8 bases. The trim removed 4 bases at V and 0 bases at J, leaving 8 bases unmatched. The CDR3 runs to 16 residues. Germline loops: CDR1 MNHEY, CDR2 SVGAGI. The CDR3 DNA reads as TGTGCCAGCAGTTCTCTTTCTAGCGGGTACTCCTACGAGCAGTACTTC. Translated, it gives CASSSLSSGYSYEQYF.

The V and J genes are TRBV5-6 and TRBJ1-5, with D possibly TRBD1 on 6 matching bases. The CDR3 length is 15 residues. Trimming stripped 0 bases from V and 0 bases from J, with 7 bases between. Germline V gene data show CDR1 as SGHDT and CDR2 as YYEEEE. CDR3 loop: CASSLGGHSNQPQHF. In DNA form, the CDR3 reads TGTGCCAGCAGCTTGGGGGGACATAGCAATCAGCCCCAGCATTTT.

The chain joins TRBV19 to TRBJ2-2; 7 bases align to TRBD2. The CDR3 has 15 residues. Germline V gene data show CDR1 as LNHDA and CDR2 as SQIVND (reference sequence). V dropped 9 bases and J dropped 5; count of bases not matched to a gene: 12. The DNA for the CDR3 is TGTGCCAGCGTCTCTAGCGGAGCTGTTACCGGGGAGCTGTTTTTT. It encodes CASVSSGAVTGELFF. Full variable domain (missing parts from reference TRBV19 and TRBJ2-2): DGGITQSPKYLFRKEGQNVTLSCEQNLNHDAMYWYRQDPGQGLRLIYYSQIVNDFQKGDIAEGYSVSREKKESFPLTVTSAQKNPTAFYLCASVSSGAVTGELFFGEGSRLTVL.

Only one count was recorded for this clone. The V and J genes are TRBV11-2 and TRBJ2-7; D possibly matches TRBD1 or TRBD2 (5 bases each). V lost 6 bases and J lost 3, with 18 bases in between. CDR1 and CDR2 (germline): SGHAT, FQNNGV. The CDR3 has 15 residues. The CDR3 DNA is TGTGCCAGCAGTTTTGAGGGGTATCTTAACTACGAGCAGTACTTC. It encodes CASSFEGYLNYEQYF.

In nucleotides, the CDR3 is TGCGCCAGCAGCCCCGGACTAGCGGGTCCCTACGAGCAGTACTTC. This encodes CASSPGLAGPYEQYF. This sequence joins TRBV5-1 and TRBJ2-7; 11 nucleotides line up with TRBD2. The CDR3 extends over 15 amino acids. The ends lost 4 bases at V and 2 bases at J; junction bases unmatched: 5. Germline V CDR1 and CDR2: SGHRS, YFSETQ.

The J gene is TRBJ1-5, the V gene TRBV7-8, with D maybe TRBD1 (5 bases). The V gene's germline CDR1 is SGHVS and CDR2 FQNEAQ. CDR3 length: 15 amino acids. Deletions cut 2 bases from V and 4 bases from J, with 12 bases between. DNA for the CDR3: TGTGCCAGCAGCTTAAGTGGGGGGTCGAATCAGCCCCAGCATTTT. Protein sequence: CASSLSGGSNQPQHF.

This chain joins TRBV5-4 and TRBJ2-7, with 12 bases that match TRBD2. The trim removed 3 bases at V and 6 bases at J, leaving 13 bases unmatched. CDR1 SGHNT and CDR2 YYREEE come from the germline V gene (reference sequence). This CDR3 has 17 amino acids. The DNA of the CDR3 is TGTGCCAGCAGCTCGGACCGCGGACTAGCGGGAATCGGCGAGCAGTACTTC. This translates into CASSSDRGLAGIGEQYF.

V is TRBV27 and J is TRBJ2-1; 10 nucleotides agree with TRBD2. The CDR3 spans 16 residues. Germline CDR1 and CDR2: MNHEY and SMNVEV (reference sequence). Trimming cost V 2 bases and J 2 bases; bases outside gene matches: 3. The chain's CDR3 is CASSLRLAGAYNEQFF. CDR3 nucleotide sequence: TGTGCCAGCAGTTTAAGGCTAGCGGGAGCCTACAATGAGCAGTTCTTC.